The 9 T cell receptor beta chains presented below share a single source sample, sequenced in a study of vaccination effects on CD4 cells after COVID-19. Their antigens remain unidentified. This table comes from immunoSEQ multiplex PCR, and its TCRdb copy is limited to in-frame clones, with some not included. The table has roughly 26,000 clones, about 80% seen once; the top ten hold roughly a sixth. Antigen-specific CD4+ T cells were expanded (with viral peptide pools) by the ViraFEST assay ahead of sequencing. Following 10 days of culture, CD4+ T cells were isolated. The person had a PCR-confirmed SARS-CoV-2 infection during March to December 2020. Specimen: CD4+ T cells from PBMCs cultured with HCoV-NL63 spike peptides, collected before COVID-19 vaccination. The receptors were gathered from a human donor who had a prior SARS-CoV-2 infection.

The CDR3 reads CASSQVAGRTYEQYF. CDR3 coding DNA: TGTGCCAGCAGCCAAGTAGCGGGCCGGACCTACGAGCAGTACTTC. The rearrangement uses TRBV7-2 and TRBJ2-7; 7 bases are a match to TRBD2. CDR1 SGHTA and CDR2 FQGNSA come from the germline V gene. V gave up 5 bases and J gave up 2 bases; unmatched junction bases: 9. CDR3 length: 15 residues.

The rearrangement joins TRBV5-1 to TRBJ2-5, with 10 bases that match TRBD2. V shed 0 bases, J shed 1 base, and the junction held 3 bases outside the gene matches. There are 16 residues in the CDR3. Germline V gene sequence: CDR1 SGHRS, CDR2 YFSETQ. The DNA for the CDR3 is TGCGCCAGCAGCTTGGTAATAGCGGGGGGCCAAGAGACCCAGTACTTC. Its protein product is CASSLVIAGGQETQYF.

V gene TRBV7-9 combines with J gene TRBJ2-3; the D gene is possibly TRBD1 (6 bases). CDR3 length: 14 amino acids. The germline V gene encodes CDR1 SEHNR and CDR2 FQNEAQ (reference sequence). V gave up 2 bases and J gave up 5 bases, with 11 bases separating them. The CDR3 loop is CASSLRQGLDTQYF. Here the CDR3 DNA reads TGTGCCAGCAGCTTACGCCAGGGGCTAGATACGCAGTATTTT.

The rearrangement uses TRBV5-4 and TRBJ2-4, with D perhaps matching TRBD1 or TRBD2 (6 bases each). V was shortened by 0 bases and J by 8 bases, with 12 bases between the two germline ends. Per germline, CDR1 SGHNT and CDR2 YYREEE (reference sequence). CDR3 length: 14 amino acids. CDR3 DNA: TGTGCCAGCAGCTTGGGGGGGGCCCAGGACATTCAGTACTTC. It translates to CASSLGGAQDIQYF. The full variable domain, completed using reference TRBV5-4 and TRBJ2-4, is ETGVTQSPTHLIKTRGQQVTLRCSSQSGHNTVSWYQQALGQGPQFIFQYYREEENGRGNFPPRFSGLQFPNYSSELNVNALELDDSALYLCASSLGGAQDIQYFGAGTRLSVL.

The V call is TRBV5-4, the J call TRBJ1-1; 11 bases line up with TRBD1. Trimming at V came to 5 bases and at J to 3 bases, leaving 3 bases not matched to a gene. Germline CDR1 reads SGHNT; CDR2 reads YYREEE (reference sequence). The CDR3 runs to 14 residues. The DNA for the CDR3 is TGTGCCAGCAGTCGGGGACAGGGGGACACTGAAGCTTTCTTT. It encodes CASSRGQGDTEAFF.

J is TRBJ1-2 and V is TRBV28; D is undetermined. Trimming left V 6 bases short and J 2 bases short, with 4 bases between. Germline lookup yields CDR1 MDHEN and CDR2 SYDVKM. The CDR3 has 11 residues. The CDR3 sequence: CASRTNYGYTF. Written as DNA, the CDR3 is TGTGCCAGCAGGACCAACTATGGCTACACCTTC.

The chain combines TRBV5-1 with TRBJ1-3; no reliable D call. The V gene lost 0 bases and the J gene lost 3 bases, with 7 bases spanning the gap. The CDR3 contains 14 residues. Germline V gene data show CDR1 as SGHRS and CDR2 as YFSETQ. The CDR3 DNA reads TGCGCCAGCAGCTTGGATGGCAGTGGAAACACCATATATTTT. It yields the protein CASSLDGSGNTIYF.

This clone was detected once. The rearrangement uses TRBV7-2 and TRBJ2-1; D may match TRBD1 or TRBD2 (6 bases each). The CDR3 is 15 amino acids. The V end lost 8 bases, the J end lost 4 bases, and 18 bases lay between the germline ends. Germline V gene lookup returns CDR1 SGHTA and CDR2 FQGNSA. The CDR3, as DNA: TGTGCCAGCGCCCGGAGGGGACAACTATACAATGAGCAGTTCTTC. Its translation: CASARRGQLYNEQFF.

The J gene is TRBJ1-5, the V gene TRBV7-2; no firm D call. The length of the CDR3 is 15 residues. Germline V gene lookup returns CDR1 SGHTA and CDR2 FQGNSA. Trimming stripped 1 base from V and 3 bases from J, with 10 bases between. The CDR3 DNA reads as TGTGCCAGCAGCTTAGGAGGCCTGACCAATCAGCCCCAGCATTTT. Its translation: CASSLGGLTNQPQHF.